The rows below give T cell receptor beta chains drawn from one sample of a study of blood T cell repertoires in COVID-19. Using immunoSEQ multiplex PCR, the repertoire was profiled, and TCRdb retains in-frame clones only, with some absent. The sample has roughly 200,000 clones, nearly 90% seen once. Sequenced sample: peripheral blood. The receptors shown here come from a woman younger than 35 who had recovered from COVID-19. The CDR3 runs from the conserved cysteine through the conserved F or W. A D gene is named only where the DNA matches it firmly. Not all rows give a size; the values are once, few, many and, for expanded clones, a class.

j_gene,v_gene,d_gene,abundance,CDR3nt,CDR3aa
TRBJ1-2,TRBV6-5,TRBD1,NA,TGTGCCAGCAGTAGAGGGACAGGGAATAGGAATGGCTACACCTTC,CASSRGTGNRNGYTF
TRBJ1-2,TRBV6-2/TRBV6-3,NA,NA,TGTGCCAGCAGTTACGCCTCAGGGGAATATGGCTACACCTTC,CASSYASGEYGYTF
TRBJ1-6,TRBV5-8,TRBD1,NA,TGTGCCAGCAACCCCGAGACAGGGGGGAATTCACCCCTCCACTTT,CASNPETGGNSPLHF
TRBJ2-1,TRBV7-3,TRBD1,NA,TGTGCCAGCAGTTCGGGACAGGGATCGTCTAATGAGCAGTTCTTC,CASSSGQGSSNEQFF
TRBJ2-7,TRBV18,TRBD2,few,TGTGCCAGCTCACCGGAGCTTAGCGGGAGTTACGGCGAGCAGTACTTC,CASSPELSGSYGEQYF
TRBJ2-7,TRBV6-5,TRBD2,NA,TGTGCCGGATCTAGCGGGAGAAACAGGTACGAGCAGTACTTC,CAGSSGRNRYEQYF
TRBJ1-2,TRBV5-6,NA,NA,TGTGCCAGCAGCTTGGTGGGGGCGCGTGGCTACACCTTC,CASSLVGARGYTF
TRBJ2-7,TRBV13,TRBD1,NA,TGTGCCAGCAGCTCGATCAGGGGGAACGAGCAGTACTTC,CASSSIRGNEQYF
TRBJ1-1,TRBV5-1,NA,NA,TGCGCCAGCAGCTTGGGGGGGACATCGTCTGAAGCTTTCTTT,CASSLGGTSSEAFF
TRBJ2-3,TRBV4-2,NA,NA,TGTGCCAGCAGCCAACCTACTAGCTCAGATACGCAGTATTTT,CASSQPTSSDTQYF
TRBJ2-1,TRBV6-2/TRBV6-3,NA,NA,TGTGCCAGCAGTTACCAAAACAATGAGCAGTTCTTC,CASSYQNNEQFF
TRBJ1-1,TRBV25-1,TRBD1,NA,TGTGCCAGCACTGACAGGGCTGGGGACACTGAAGCTTTCTTT,CASTDRAGDTEAFF
TRBJ2-5,TRBV7-3,NA,NA,TGTGCCAGCAGCTTTTCTGGTCGTCAGGGGGACTCGCCCCCTCAAGAGACCCAGTACTTC,CASSFSGRQGDSPPQETQYF
TRBJ2-1,TRBV29-1,NA,NA,TGCAGCGGTTTGGGCGCTACCTACAATGAGCAGTTCTTC,CSGLGATYNEQFF
TRBJ2-1,TRBV19,NA,NA,TGTGCCAGTAGTATCACGGGAGAGTACAATGAGCAGTTCTTC,CASSITGEYNEQFF
TRBJ2-1,TRBV15,TRBD2,NA,TGTGCCACTGATCTAGCGGGACAAGACAATGAGCAGTTCTTC,CATDLAGQDNEQFF
TRBJ1-1,TRBV3-1/TRBV3-2,NA,NA,TGTGCCAGCAGCGAGATAAGCGGAATGAACACTGAAGCTTTCTTT,CASSEISGMNTEAFF
TRBJ2-2,TRBV4-3,NA,NA,TGCGCCAGCAGCCCTCGACAGGTACACACCGGGGAGCTGTTTTTT,CASSPRQVHTGELFF
TRBJ1-2,TRBV2,TRBD1,NA,TGTGCCAGCAGTTTCACCCTAGACTTGACAGGGCTTTATGATGGCTACACCTTC,CASSFTLDLTGLYDGYTF
TRBJ2-3,TRBV9,NA,NA,TGTGCCAGCAGCGCCCAGACCTCTTATCAGGTTACGCAGTATTTT,CASSAQTSYQVTQYF
TRBJ1-1,TRBV5-1,TRBD1,NA,TGCGCCAGCAGCATACTGGGACAGGGAATTAACACTGAAGCTTTCTTT,CASSILGQGINTEAFF
TRBJ2-3,TRBV30,NA,NA,TGTGCCTGGAATCGGGTAGCAGGCACAGATACGCAGTATTTT,CAWNRVAGTDTQYF
TRBJ2-1,TRBV19,TRBD2,NA,TGTGCCAGTAGTATAGAACTAGCGGTAAGCTCCTACAATGAGCAGTTCTTC,CASSIELAVSSYNEQFF
TRBJ2-6,TRBV19,TRBD2,NA,TGTGCCAGTAGTCTGGGACTAGCGGGAGCTGGGGCCAACGTCCTGACTTTC,CASSLGLAGAGANVLTF
TRBJ2-1,TRBV24-1,NA,NA,TGTGCCACCGAGTTCCCGGGGGAGACCAATGAGCAGTTCTTC,CATEFPGETNEQFF
TRBJ1-2,TRBV7-9,NA,NA,TGTGCCAGCAGCTTTTTGGAGGGGCGAGGCTATGGCTACACCTTC,CASSFLEGRGYGYTF
TRBJ2-1,TRBV27,NA,NA,TGTGCCAGCGGGAGGCCGGATGAGCAGTTCTTC,CASGRPDEQFF
TRBJ1-2,TRBV15,NA,NA,TGTGCCACCAGCAACCGGAACAGCTCGCTCTATGGCTACACCTTC,CATSNRNSSLYGYTF
TRBJ2-3,TRBV10-3,NA,once,TGTGCCATCCGGGGTTGGGGGGTAACAGATACGCAGTATTTT,CAIRGWGVTDTQYF
TRBJ2-1,TRBV19,NA,NA,TGTGCCAGTAGTATGCGAGGGAGGAGCTCCTACAATGAGCAGTTCTTC,CASSMRGRSSYNEQFF
TRBJ2-4,TRBV4-1,NA,NA,TGCGCCAGCAGCCAAGGCGGGGTAGCCAAAAACATTCAGTACTTC,CASSQGGVAKNIQYF
TRBJ2-2,TRBV9,TRBD1,NA,TGTGCCAGCAGCTCCAACAGGGGGCGAACCGGGGAGCTGTTTTTT,CASSSNRGRTGELFF
TRBJ2-3,TRBV7-2,TRBD2,NA,TGTGCCAGCAGGGGGAGGGCAGATACGCAGTATTTT,CASRGRADTQYF
TRBJ1-6,TRBV2,NA,NA,TGTGCCAGCAGTGACAGGGCCTATAATTCACCCCTCCACTTT,CASSDRAYNSPLHF
TRBJ1-6,TRBV4-3,NA,NA,TGCGCCAGCAGCCAAGATCATAGTTCACCCCTCCACTTT,CASSQDHSSPLHF
TRBJ1-3,TRBV21-1,NA,NA,TGTGCCAGCAGCAAAGGGGAAGGAGGGACCTCTGGAAACACCATATATTTT,CASSKGEGGTSGNTIYF
TRBJ1-2,TRBV7-9,NA,NA,TGTGCCAGCAGCATTCCGGGAGACGCCGCAAGTCATGGCTACACCTTC,CASSIPGDAASHGYTF
TRBJ1-1,TRBV19,NA,NA,TGTGCCAGTCATCTCAGGCTGAACACTGAAGCTTTCTTT,CASHLRLNTEAFF
TRBJ2-7,TRBV4-3,TRBD2,NA,TGCGCCAGCAGCCAAGAGGTGCCCAGCGGGAGGAACGAGCAGTACTTC,CASSQEVPSGRNEQYF
TRBJ1-2,TRBV7-9,NA,NA,TGTGCCAGCAGCTTACTCGACGGGGGATTCTATGGCTACACCTTC,CASSLLDGGFYGYTF
TRBJ2-1,TRBV7-9,TRBD2,once,TGTGCCAGCAGCCCGCCCCTAGCGGGAGGGGGGGGTGAGCAGTTCTTC,CASSPPLAGGGGEQFF
TRBJ2-7,TRBV5-6,TRBD1,few,TGTGCCAGCAGCCAAGTGGGGACAGACTACGAGCAGTACTTC,CASSQVGTDYEQYF
TRBJ2-7,TRBV6-5,TRBD1,few,TGTGCCAGCTTGGGACAGAAAACATCCTACGAGCAGTACTTC,CASLGQKTSYEQYF
TRBJ1-1,TRBV27,NA,NA,TGTGCCAGCAGTTTGAATAGCGGCACTGAAGCTTTCTTT,CASSLNSGTEAFF
TRBJ1-1,TRBV30,TRBD1,NA,TGTGCCTGGAGCCGGGACAGGACCTTGAACACTGAAGCTTTCTTT,CAWSRDRTLNTEAFF
TRBJ2-2,TRBV5-1,TRBD2,NA,TGCGCCAGCAGCTTGCTAGCGGGAGGCCTCAACACCGGGGAGCTGTTTTTT,CASSLLAGGLNTGELFF
TRBJ2-7,TRBV30,TRBD1,NA,TGTGCCTGGAGTGTCCGGACAGGGAATGCCCTAGGCGAGCAGTACTTC,CAWSVRTGNALGEQYF
TRBJ1-6,TRBV27,NA,NA,TGTGCCAGCAGTTTATCGCAGGGGAGAGGTTCACCCCTCCACTTT,CASSLSQGRGSPLHF